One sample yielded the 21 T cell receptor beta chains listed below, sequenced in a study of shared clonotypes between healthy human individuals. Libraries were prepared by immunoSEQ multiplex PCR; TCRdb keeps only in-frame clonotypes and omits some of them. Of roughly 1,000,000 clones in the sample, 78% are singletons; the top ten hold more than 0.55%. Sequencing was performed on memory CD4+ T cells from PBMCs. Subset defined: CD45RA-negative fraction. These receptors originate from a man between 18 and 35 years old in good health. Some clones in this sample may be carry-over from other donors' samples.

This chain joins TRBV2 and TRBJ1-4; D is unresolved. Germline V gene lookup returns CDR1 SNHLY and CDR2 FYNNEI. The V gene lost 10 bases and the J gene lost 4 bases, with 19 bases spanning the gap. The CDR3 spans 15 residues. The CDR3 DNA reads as TGTGCCACCCGACGCGGGAGTCGAAATAATGAAAAACTGTTTTTT. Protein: CATRRGSRNNEKLFF.

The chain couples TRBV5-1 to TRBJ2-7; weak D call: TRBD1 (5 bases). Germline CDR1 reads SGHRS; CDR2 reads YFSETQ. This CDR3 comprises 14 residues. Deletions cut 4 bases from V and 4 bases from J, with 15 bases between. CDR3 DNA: TGCGCCAGCAGCCCTGGACAAGACCCATACGAGCAGTACTTC. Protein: CASSPGQDPYEQYF.

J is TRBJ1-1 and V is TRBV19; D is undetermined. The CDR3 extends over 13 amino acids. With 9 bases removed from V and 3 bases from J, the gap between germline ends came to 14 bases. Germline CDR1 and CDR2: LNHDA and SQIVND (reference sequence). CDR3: CASLEQTYTEAFF. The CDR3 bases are TGTGCCAGCCTGGAACAGACCTACACTGAAGCTTTCTTT.

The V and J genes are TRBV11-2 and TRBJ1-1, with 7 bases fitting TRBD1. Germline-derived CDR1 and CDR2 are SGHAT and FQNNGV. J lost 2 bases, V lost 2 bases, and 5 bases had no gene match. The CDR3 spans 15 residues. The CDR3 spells CASSLQRQGNTEAFF. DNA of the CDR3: TGTGCCAGCAGCTTACAACGACAGGGAAACACTGAAGCTTTCTTT.

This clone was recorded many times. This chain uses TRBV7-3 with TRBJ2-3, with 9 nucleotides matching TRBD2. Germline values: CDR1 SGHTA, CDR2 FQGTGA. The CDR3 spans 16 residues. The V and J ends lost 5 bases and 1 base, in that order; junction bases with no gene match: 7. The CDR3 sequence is CASSPGPSGGTDTQYF. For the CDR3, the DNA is TGTGCCAGCAGCCCAGGTCCTAGCGGGGGCACAGATACGCAGTATTTT.

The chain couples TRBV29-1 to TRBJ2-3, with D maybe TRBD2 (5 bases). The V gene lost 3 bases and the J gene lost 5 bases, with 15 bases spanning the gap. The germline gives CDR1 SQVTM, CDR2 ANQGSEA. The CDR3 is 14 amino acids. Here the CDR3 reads CSVDPGSLGDTQYF. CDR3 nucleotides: TGCAGCGTTGACCCGGGAAGTTTGGGAGATACGCAGTATTTT.

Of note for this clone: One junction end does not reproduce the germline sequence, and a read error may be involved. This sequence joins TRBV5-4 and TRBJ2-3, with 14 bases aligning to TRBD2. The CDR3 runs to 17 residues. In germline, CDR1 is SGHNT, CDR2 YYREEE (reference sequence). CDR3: CASSQDKGLAGADTQYF. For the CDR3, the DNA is TGCGCCAGCAGCCAAGATAAGGGACTAGCGGGAGCTGATACGCAGTATTTT.

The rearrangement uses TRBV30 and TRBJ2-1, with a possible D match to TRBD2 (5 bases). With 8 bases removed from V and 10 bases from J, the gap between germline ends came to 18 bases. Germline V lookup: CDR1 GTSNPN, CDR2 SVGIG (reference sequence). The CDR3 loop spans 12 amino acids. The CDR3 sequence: CAGAQEAGEQFF. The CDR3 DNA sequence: TGTGCCGGAGCCCAGGAGGCCGGGGAGCAGTTCTTC. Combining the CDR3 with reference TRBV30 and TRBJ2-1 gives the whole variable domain SQTIHQWPATLVQPVGSPLSLECTVEGTSNPNLYWYRQAAGRGLQLLFYSVGIGQISSEVPQNLSASRPQDRQFILSSKKLLLSDSGFYLCAGAQEAGEQFFGPGTRLTVL.

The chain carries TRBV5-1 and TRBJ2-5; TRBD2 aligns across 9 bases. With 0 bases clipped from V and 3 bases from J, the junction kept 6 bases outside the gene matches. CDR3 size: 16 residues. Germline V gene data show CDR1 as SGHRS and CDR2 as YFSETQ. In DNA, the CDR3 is TGCGCCAGCAGCTTGGCCCCGACTAGCGGAGAAGAGACCCAGTACTTC. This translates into CASSLAPTSGEETQYF.

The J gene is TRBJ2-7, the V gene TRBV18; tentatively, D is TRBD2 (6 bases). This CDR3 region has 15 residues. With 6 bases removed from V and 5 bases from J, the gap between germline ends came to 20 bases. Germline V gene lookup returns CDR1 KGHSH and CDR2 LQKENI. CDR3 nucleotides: TGTGCCAGCTCTCGAATTTTTACTAGCCTCCACGAGCAGTACTTC. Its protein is CASSRIFTSLHEQYF.

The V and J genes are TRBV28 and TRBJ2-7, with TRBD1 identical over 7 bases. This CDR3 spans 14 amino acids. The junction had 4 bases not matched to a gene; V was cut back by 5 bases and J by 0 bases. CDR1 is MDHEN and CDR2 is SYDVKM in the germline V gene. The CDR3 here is CASSMGQFSYEQYF. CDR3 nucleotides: TGTGCCAGCAGTATGGGACAGTTCTCCTACGAGCAGTACTTC.

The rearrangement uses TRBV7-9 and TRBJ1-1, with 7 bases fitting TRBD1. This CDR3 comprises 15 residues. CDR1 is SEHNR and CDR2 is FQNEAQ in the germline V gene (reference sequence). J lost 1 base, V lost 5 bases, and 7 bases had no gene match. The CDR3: CASSDLRQGNTEAFF. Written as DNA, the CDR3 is TGTGCCAGCAGCGACCTAAGACAGGGGAACACTGAAGCTTTCTTT.

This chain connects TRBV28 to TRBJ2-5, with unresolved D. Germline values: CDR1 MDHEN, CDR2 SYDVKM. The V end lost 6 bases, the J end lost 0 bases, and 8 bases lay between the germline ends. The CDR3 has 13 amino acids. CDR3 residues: CASSQLYQETQYF. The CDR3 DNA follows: TGTGCCAGCAGCCAACTGTACCAAGAGACCCAGTACTTC. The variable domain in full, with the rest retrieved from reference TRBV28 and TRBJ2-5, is DVKVTQSSRYLVKRTGEKVFLECVQDMDHENMFWYRQDPGLGLRLIYFSYDVKMKEKGDIPEGYSVSREKKERFSLILESASTNQTSMYLCASSQLYQETQYFGPGTRLLVL.

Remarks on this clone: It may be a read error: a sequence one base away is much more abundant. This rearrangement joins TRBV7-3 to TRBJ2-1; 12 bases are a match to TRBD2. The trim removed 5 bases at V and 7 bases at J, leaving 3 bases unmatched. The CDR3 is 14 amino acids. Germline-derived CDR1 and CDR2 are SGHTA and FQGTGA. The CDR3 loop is CASSHGTSGNEQFF. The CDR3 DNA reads TGTGCCAGCAGCCACGGGACTAGCGGGAATGAGCAGTTCTTC.

The CDR3 sequence: CASSVGRALATDTQYF. The CDR3 DNA is TGTGCCAGCAGTGTCGGGCGGGCATTAGCCACAGATACGCAGTATTTT. The J gene is TRBJ2-3, the V gene TRBV6-1; tentative D call: TRBD2 (5 bases). The germline gives CDR1 MNHNS, CDR2 SASEGT. The CDR3 covers 16 residues. Deletions cut 4 bases from V and 2 bases from J, with 16 bases between.

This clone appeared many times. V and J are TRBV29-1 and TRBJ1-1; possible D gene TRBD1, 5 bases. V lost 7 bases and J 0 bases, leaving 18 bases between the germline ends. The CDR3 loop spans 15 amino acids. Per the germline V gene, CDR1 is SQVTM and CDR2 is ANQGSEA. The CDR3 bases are TGCAGCGCCGCCCAGGGATGGGGGATGAACACTGAAGCTTTCTTT. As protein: CSAAQGWGMNTEAFF.

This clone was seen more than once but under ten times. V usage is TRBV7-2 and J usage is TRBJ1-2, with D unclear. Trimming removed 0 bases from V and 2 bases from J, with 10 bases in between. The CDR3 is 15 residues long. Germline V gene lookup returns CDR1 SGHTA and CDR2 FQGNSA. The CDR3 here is CASSLALAANYGYTF. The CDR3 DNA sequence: TGTGCCAGCAGCTTAGCGCTGGCAGCCAACTATGGCTACACCTTC.

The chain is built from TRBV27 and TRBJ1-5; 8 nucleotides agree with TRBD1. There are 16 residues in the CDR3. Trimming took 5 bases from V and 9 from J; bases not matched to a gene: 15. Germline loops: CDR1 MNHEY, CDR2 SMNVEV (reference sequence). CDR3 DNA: TGTGCCAGCAGTCCCAGCCGGACAGGGAGGGTTACGCCCCAGCATTTT. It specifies CASSPSRTGRVTPQHF.

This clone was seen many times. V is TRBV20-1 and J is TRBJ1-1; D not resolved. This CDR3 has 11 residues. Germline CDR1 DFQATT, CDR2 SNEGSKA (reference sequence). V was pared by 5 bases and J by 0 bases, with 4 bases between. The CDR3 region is CSALMNTEAFF. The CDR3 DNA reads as TGCAGTGCTCTGATGAACACTGAAGCTTTCTTT.

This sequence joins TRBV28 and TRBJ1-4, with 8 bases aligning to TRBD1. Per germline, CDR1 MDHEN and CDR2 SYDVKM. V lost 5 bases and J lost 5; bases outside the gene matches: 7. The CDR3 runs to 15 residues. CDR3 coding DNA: TGTGCCAGCAGTCCCCAGACAGGGGCAAATGAAAAACTGTTTTTT. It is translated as CASSPQTGANEKLFF.

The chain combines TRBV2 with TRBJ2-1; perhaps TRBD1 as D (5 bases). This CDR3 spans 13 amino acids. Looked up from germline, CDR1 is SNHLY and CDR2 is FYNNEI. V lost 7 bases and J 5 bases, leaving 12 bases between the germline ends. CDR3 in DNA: TGTGCCAGCACCTGGATGGGGCACAATGAGCAGTTCTTC. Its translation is CASTWMGHNEQFF.